The 20 T cell receptor beta chains listed next were all sequenced from one sample in a study of blood T cell repertoires in COVID-19. Generated by immunoSEQ multiplex PCR, the TCRdb table keeps only in-frame clones and is missing some. The sample consists of 250,000 to 300,000 clones, about 91% of them appearing once. The specimen sequenced was peripheral blood. The receptors shown here come from a woman in her 30s who had recovered from COVID-19.

V gene TRBV6-6 combines with J gene TRBJ2-3; TRBD2 aligns across 15 bases. Germline-derived CDR1 and CDR2 are MNHNY and SVGAGI (reference sequence). The ends lost 5 bases at V and 7 bases at J; junction bases unmatched: 7. The CDR3 is 16 amino acids. The DNA for the CDR3 is TGTGCCAGCAGTATAGGACTAGCGGGGGGGCAAAATACGCAGTATTTT. Amino acids: CASSIGLAGGQNTQYF.

The V gene is TRBV24-1, the J gene TRBJ2-7; the D is unclear. Per germline, CDR1 KGHDR and CDR2 SFDVKD. There are 13 residues in the CDR3. The V end lost 2 bases, the J end lost 5 bases, and 9 bases lay between the germline ends. Here the CDR3 reads CATSDSGLDEQYF. The CDR3 DNA reads TGTGCCACCAGTGATTCCGGGTTGGACGAGCAGTACTTC.

The rearrangement joins TRBV7-3 to TRBJ2-7; 7 bases fit TRBD1. Per germline, CDR1 SGHTA and CDR2 FQGTGA. With V trimmed by 2 bases and J by 2 bases, 6 bases remained unmatched. The CDR3 consists of 15 residues. The CDR3 region is CASSLGQGQTYEQYF. The CDR3 DNA reads TGTGCCAGCAGCTTAGGTCAGGGACAGACCTACGAGCAGTACTTC.

The gene calls are TRBV6-2 or TRBV6-3 and TRBJ1-1; unclear D gene. V lost 0 bases and J 0 bases, leaving 17 bases between the germline ends. CDR3 length: 18 amino acids. From germline, CDR1 is MNHEY and CDR2 SVGEGT. CDR3 sequence (DNA): TGTGCCAGCAGTTACTCTACGGGTTATCACCTTATGAACACTGAAGCTTTCTTT. This encodes CASSYSTGYHLMNTEAFF.

In this sample, this clone turned up once. The CDR3 protein is CASSTSRTQETQYF. CDR3 DNA: TGTGCCAGCAGTACCTCGCGGACTCAAGAGACCCAGTACTTC. This chain links TRBV2 with TRBJ2-5, with D possibly matching TRBD2 (5 bases). V lost 5 bases, J lost 2 bases, and 12 bases lay in between. CDR3 length: 14 residues. The V gene's germline CDR1 is SNHLY and CDR2 FYNNEI.

This clone was seen more than once but under ten times. The sample holds other DNA sequences that translate to the same CDR3. V is TRBV2 and J is TRBJ1-2; D remains unclear. Germline V gene lookup returns CDR1 SNHLY and CDR2 FYNNEI. The CDR3 runs to 12 residues. The germline V and J ends were trimmed by 4 bases and 2 bases, with 5 bases remaining between them. In DNA, the CDR3 is TGTGCCAGCAGTGGGCAGAACTATGGCTACACCTTC. This gives the protein CASSGQNYGYTF.

The rearrangement joins TRBV28 to TRBJ2-7, with D possibly being TRBD1 (5 bases). The CDR3 runs to 14 residues. Between the trimmed V and J ends, which lost 5 bases and 0 bases, there was a span of 11 bases. Germline CDR1 and CDR2: MDHEN and SYDVKM. The CDR3 nucleotides read TGTGCCAGCAGTAATTCAGGGAACTCCTACGAGCAGTACTTC. This encodes CASSNSGNSYEQYF.

The rearrangement links TRBV9 to TRBJ1-6; a possible D gene is TRBD1 (6 bases). Germline CDR1 is SGDLS and CDR2 is YYNGEE. Trimming stripped 0 bases from V and 3 bases from J, with 10 bases between. The CDR3 spans 16 residues. The CDR3, as DNA: TGTGCCAGCAGCGTAGGGGGACAAAGCTATAATTCACCCCTCCACTTT. It specifies CASSVGGQSYNSPLHF. The full variable domain, rest sourced from reference TRBV9 and TRBJ1-6, is DSGVTQTPKHLITATGQRVTLRCSPRSGDLSVYWYQQSLDQGLQFLIQYYNGEERAKGNILERFSAQQFPDLHSELNLSSLELGDSALYFCASSVGGQSYNSPLHFGNGTRLTVT.

The chain employs TRBV7-2 and TRBJ2-5, with 11 bases matching TRBD2. Germline CDR1 is SGHTA and CDR2 is FQGNSA. The CDR3 loop spans 18 amino acids. The V gene end was trimmed by 4 bases and the J gene end by 2 bases; junction bases not matched to a gene: 12. CDR3 sequence (DNA): TGTGCCAGCAGCTCCCGCATGACTAGCGGGGTCGTTCAAGAGACCCAGTACTTC. It translates to CASSSRMTSGVVQETQYF.

The chain couples TRBV28 to TRBJ1-4; D possibly corresponds to TRBD1 (6 bases). The CDR3 has 13 residues. Germline lookup yields CDR1 MDHEN and CDR2 SYDVKM. Trimming pared 8 bases from V and 0 bases from J, leaving 7 bases between. The CDR3 reads CASWTATNEKLFF. The CDR3 region has the DNA TGTGCCAGCTGGACAGCAACTAATGAAAAACTGTTTTTT.

The chain has TRBV28 and TRBJ1-5; 7 positions match TRBD1. The germline gives CDR1 MDHEN, CDR2 SYDVKM. The CDR3 is 17 residues long. J lost 0 bases, V lost 3 bases, and 8 bases had no gene match. This CDR3 is CASSFPPQGYSNQPQHF. The CDR3 DNA sequence: TGTGCCAGCAGTTTTCCCCCACAGGGGTATAGCAATCAGCCCCAGCATTTT.

The rearrangement links TRBV10-3 to TRBJ1-2, with 9 bases aligning to TRBD1. Trimming took 9 bases from V and 10 from J; bases not matched to a gene: 6. The length of the CDR3 is 11 residues. The germline CDR1 and CDR2 sequences are ENHRY and SYGVKD. This chain's CDR3 is CAIRDREVYTF. CDR3 nucleotides: TGTGCCATACGGGACAGGGAGGTCTACACCTTC.

J is TRBJ2-7 and V is TRBV11-2; D is perhaps TRBD2 (5 bases). V lost 4 bases, J lost 0 bases, and 16 bases lay in between. Germline values: CDR1 SGHAT, CDR2 FQNNGV. The CDR3 has 16 amino acids. CDR3 nucleotide sequence: TGTGCCAGCAGCTCAATAGATGGACGGGGCTCCTACGAGCAGTACTTC. As protein: CASSSIDGRGSYEQYF.

This rearrangement joins TRBV2 to TRBJ1-2; D gene unclear. In germline, CDR1 is SNHLY, CDR2 FYNNEI. CDR3 size: 14 residues. Trimming took off 5 bases at V and 2 bases at J, with 12 bases between the two ends. This CDR3 reads CASSPQRENYGYTF. CDR3 DNA sequence: TGTGCCAGCAGTCCCCAAAGGGAGAACTATGGCTACACCTTC.

The V call is TRBV28, the J call TRBJ1-2; D might be TRBD1 (6 bases). Trimming shortened V by 6 bases and J by 0 bases, and 17 bases separated the two germline ends. CDR1 MDHEN and CDR2 SYDVKM come from the germline V gene. The CDR3 is made up of 16 amino acids. CDR3 sequence: CASRVAGQLANYGYTF. CDR3 coding DNA: TGTGCCAGCAGGGTAGCCGGACAGTTAGCTAACTATGGCTACACCTTC.

The chain recombines TRBV30 with TRBJ2-3; TRBD1 is a possible D gene (7 bases). V was clipped by 2 bases and J by 5 bases, with 14 bases between them. The CDR3 covers 14 residues. CDR1 is GTSNPN, CDR2 SVGIG, per germline (reference sequence). The CDR3 is CAWSQGGAGDTQYF. The CDR3 DNA reads TGTGCCTGGAGTCAGGGGGGCGCGGGAGATACGCAGTATTTT.

This clone was detected only a few times. J is TRBJ2-7 and V is TRBV7-9; tentative D call: TRBD1 (6 bases). Trimming left V 5 bases short and J 3 bases short, with 11 bases between. CDR3 length: 13 residues. The germline gives CDR1 SEHNR, CDR2 FQNEAQ (reference sequence). The CDR3 DNA reads as TGTGCCAGCAGCCCAGACAGGAGCTACGAGCAGTACTTC. This translates into CASSPDRSYEQYF.

The rearrangement links TRBV2 to TRBJ2-7; 9 bases agree with TRBD2. The CDR3 extends over 17 amino acids. V gave up 4 bases and J gave up 3 bases; unmatched junction bases: 13. The germline gives CDR1 SNHLY, CDR2 FYNNEI. CDR3 nucleotide sequence: TGTGCCAGCAGTGTCGGGCGGGGGGGCCCCCTTAACTACGAGCAGTACTTC. Amino acid sequence: CASSVGRGGPLNYEQYF.

The rearrangement uses TRBV11-2 and TRBJ2-1, with 9 bases fitting TRBD2. Per the germline V gene, CDR1 is SGHAT and CDR2 is FQNNGV. The CDR3 extends over 15 amino acids. Unmatched junction bases numbered 10, after V lost 5 bases and J lost 8 bases. CDR3 protein: CASSRAGTSRHEQFF. The CDR3 DNA is TGTGCCAGCAGCAGAGCCGGGACTAGCAGGCATGAGCAGTTCTTC.

J is TRBJ1-6 and V is TRBV19; D possibly corresponds to TRBD1 (5 bases). The germline V gene encodes CDR1 LNHDA and CDR2 SQIVND (reference sequence). The CDR3 is 14 residues long. V lost 10 bases and J 7 bases, leaving 17 bases between the germline ends. The CDR3 spells CATSLGGVNSPLHF. The CDR3, as DNA: TGTGCCACTTCACTGGGGGGAGTGAATTCACCCCTCCACTTT.